Given below is one TCR beta chain in context. This entry comes from a study of blood T cell repertoires in COVID-19. Libraries were prepared by immunoSEQ multiplex PCR; TCRdb keeps only in-frame clonotypes and omits some of them. The sample yields approximately 52,000 clones, 91% seen once. The germline V and J ends were trimmed by 8 bases and 5 bases, with 18 bases remaining between them. The CDR3 loop spans 14 amino acids. The germline gives CDR1 MGHDK, CDR2 SYGVNS. This TCR derives from a man aged 45 to 65 with acute or convalescent COVID-19. Material for sequencing was peripheral blood. The chain couples TRBV25-1 to TRBJ2-5, with D perhaps TRBD1 (6 bases). CDR3 in DNA: TGTGCCAGCTCGACAGGCCCCCCGAGGGAGACCCAGTACTTC. Amino acids: CASSTGPPRETQYF.